The 16 T cell receptor beta chains presented below share a single source sample, sequenced in a study of T cells in Graves' hyperthyroidism and ophthalmopathy. Amplified regions were TCR beta CDR3 sequences from RNA transcripts. Using the HTBI primer set, a first-round RT-PCR was run on the TCR CDR3. One entry per CDR3 protein results from TCRdb running MiXCR on the multiplex PCR reads. The data show 600,000 to 650,000 distinct CDR3 sequences, with around 15% seen just once and 3.8% held by the top ten. Specimen: blood. These receptors were obtained from a woman in her twenties or thirties with Graves' hyperthyroidism.

The CDR3 coding sequence is TGCGCCAGCAGCCAAGACAGCCTAGGTCAGCCCCAGCATTTT. Translation: CASSQDSLGQPQHF. The chain uses TRBV4-3 and TRBJ1-5; D call uncertain. Trimming left V 0 bases short and J 6 bases short, with 9 bases between. This CDR3 spans 14 amino acids. Germline V gene lookup returns CDR1 LGHNA and CDR2 YSLEER.

This clonotype was counted ten times or more. This CDR3 reads CAISPAPDVTDTQYF. The CDR3 DNA is TGTGCCATCAGCCCCGCACCGGACGTCACAGATACGCAGTATTTT. The chain couples TRBV10-3 to TRBJ2-3; D gene unclear. Germline V gives CDR1 ENHRY, CDR2 SYGVKD. The CDR3 length is 15 residues. V was trimmed by 6 bases and J by 2 bases, leaving 15 bases between them.

In this sample, this clonotype turned up many times. J is TRBJ2-3 and V is TRBV2; 10 nucleotides line up with TRBD2. Germline CDR1 reads SNHLY; CDR2 reads FYNNEI. The length of the CDR3 is 17 residues. V lost 6 bases, J lost 5 bases, and 14 bases stayed unmatched. CDR3 coding DNA: TGTGCCAGCAGACGGGAGCGGGAGGGCCCTCATCAAGATACGCAGTATTTT. Translated: CASRREREGPHQDTQYF.

The chain carries TRBV6-1 and TRBJ2-7; D gene ambiguous. CDR1 and CDR2 (germline): MNHNS, SASEGT. Trimming shortened V by 6 bases and J by 0 bases, and 15 bases separated the two germline ends. The length of the CDR3 is 15 residues. This CDR3 is CASSRSASSSYEQYF. The CDR3 DNA is TGTGCCAGCAGCCGAAGCGCCAGTTCCTCCTACGAGCAGTACTTC.

This sequence joins TRBV12-3 or TRBV12-4 and TRBJ1-5; tentatively, D is TRBD1 (6 bases). V lost 6 bases and J 6 bases, leaving 12 bases between the germline ends. This CDR3 is built from 13 residues. The CDR3 DNA follows: TGTGCCAGCAGCCCCAGGGGTGGTCAGCCCCAGCATTTT. Its translation: CASSPRGGQPQHF.

A few counts support this clonotype. This chain connects TRBV7-9 to TRBJ1-1; TRBD1 matches 9 bases. The V segment lost 6 bases and the J segment 4 bases; nucleotides outside the gene matches: 15. This CDR3 comprises 17 residues. CDR1 and CDR2 from the germline V gene are SEHNR and FQNEAQ (reference sequence). The CDR3 sequence is CASSPPGQGYGSTEAFF. The CDR3 nucleotides are TGTGCCAGCAGTCCACCGGGACAGGGATATGGCAGCACTGAAGCTTTCTTT.

This chain joins TRBV27 and TRBJ1-1; possibly TRBD1 for D (6 bases). The germline V and J ends were trimmed by 1 base and 4 bases, with 13 bases remaining between them. The germline gives CDR1 MNHEY, CDR2 SMNVEV (reference sequence). This CDR3 has 15 residues. The CDR3 nucleotides are TGTGCCAGCAGTTTATTTATTGGGGGGCCCACTGAAGCTTTCTTT. This encodes CASSLFIGGPTEAFF.

This sequence joins TRBV7-9 and TRBJ2-3; unclear D gene. V lost 1 base, J lost 1 base, and 12 bases lay in between. Looked up from germline, CDR1 is SEHNR and CDR2 is FQNEAQ (reference sequence). The CDR3 runs to 16 residues. CDR3 coding DNA: TGTGCCAGCAGCTTAGGCGCAGGTCAGGGCACAGATACGCAGTATTTT. This translates into CASSLGAGQGTDTQYF.

This clonotype was observed many times. The chain links TRBV19 to TRBJ2-1; D not certain. This CDR3 has 13 residues. V lost 5 bases and J 1 base, leaving 6 bases between the germline ends. The germline CDR1 and CDR2 sequences are LNHDA and SQIVND (reference sequence). Written as DNA, the CDR3 is TGTGCCAGTAGTCCCGTATCCTACAATGAGCAGTTCTTC. Translating gives CASSPVSYNEQFF.

There are many counts of this clonotype. The rearrangement joins TRBV28 to TRBJ2-5, with 8 bases identical to TRBD2. Germline assignment: CDR1 MDHEN and CDR2 SYDVKM. Losses at the gene ends were 7 bases for V and 2 bases for J; bases not matched to a gene: 9. CDR3 size: 15 residues. Written as DNA, the CDR3 is TGTGCCAGCAACGCAGCGGGAGCGGGGCAAGAGACCCAGTACTTC. Its protein is CASNAAGAGQETQYF.

This clonotype was detected ten times or more. This sequence joins TRBV6-5 and TRBJ1-4; D perhaps matches TRBD1 (5 bases). Germline loops: CDR1 MNHEY, CDR2 SVGAGI. The CDR3 covers 19 residues. V shed 0 bases and J shed 4 bases, with 21 bases lying between them. The CDR3 loop reads CASSYSFIEGPPNNEKLFF. The DNA for the CDR3 is TGTGCCAGCAGTTACTCGTTTATTGAGGGGCCGCCCAATAATGAAAAACTGTTTTTT.

The sample holds many counts of this clonotype. This chain uses TRBV12-3 or TRBV12-4 with TRBJ2-7, with D tentatively TRBD1 (6 bases). Trimming pared 3 bases from V and 3 bases from J, leaving 12 bases between. The CDR3 totals 14 residues. The CDR3 nucleotides read TGTGCCAGCAGTTTCACAGGGTTCAGCTACGAGCAGTACTTC. Translation gives CASSFTGFSYEQYF.

The chain recombines TRBV9 with TRBJ1-3; D is uncertain. Germline CDR1 is SGDLS and CDR2 is YYNGEE. CDR3 length: 13 amino acids. Trimming took 6 bases from V and 0 from J, leaving 7 bases between them. This CDR3 reads CASTTVSGNTIYF. The CDR3 bases are TGTGCCAGCACGACGGTCTCTGGAAACACCATATATTTT.

This clonotype showed up many times. The genes are TRBV28 and TRBJ2-3; the match to TRBD2 covers 13 bases. The V gene end was trimmed by 4 bases and the J gene end by 5 bases; junction bases not matched to a gene: 6. This CDR3 has 16 residues. Germline V gene data show CDR1 as MDHEN and CDR2 as SYDVKM. CDR3 amino acids: CASSSGLAGVGDTQYF. CDR3 in DNA: TGTGCCAGCAGTTCCGGACTAGCGGGAGTAGGAGATACGCAGTATTTT. Full variable domain (outside the CDR3, taken from reference TRBV28 and TRBJ2-3): DVKVTQSSRYLVKRTGEKVFLECVQDMDHENMFWYRQDPGLGLRLIYFSYDVKMKEKGDIPEGYSVSREKKERFSLILESASTNQTSMYLCASSSGLAGVGDTQYFGPGTRLTVL.

Turning to this clonotype: Possible read error: a much larger clone is one base away. V is TRBV7-8 and J is TRBJ2-3; TRBD2 matches 8 bases. Germline V gene sequence: CDR1 SGHVS, CDR2 FQNEAQ. There are 16 residues in the CDR3. CDR3 protein: CACSIRTGLGADTQYF. DNA for the CDR3: TGTGCCTGCAGCATAAGGACGGGACTAGGGGCAGATACGCAGTATTTT.

The V call is TRBV7-3, the J call TRBJ2-5, with TRBD2 as a possible D gene (5 bases). Trimming removed 2 bases from V and 13 bases from J, with 17 bases in between. The CDR3 length is 13 residues. Germline CDR1 reads SGHTA; CDR2 reads FQGTGA. CDR3 coding DNA: TGTGCCAGCAGCTTAGGGTCGAGGGATATACCGTACTTC. Its translation is CASSLGSRDIPYF.